The 25 T cell receptor beta chains given below trace back to one sample, sequenced in a study of T cells in Graves' hyperthyroidism and ophthalmopathy. RNA transcripts provided the source from which TCR beta CDR3 regions were amplified. The HTBI primer set drove a first-round RT-PCR of the TCR CDR3. TCRdb redid the calling of the multiplex PCR reads with MiXCR, one entry per CDR3 protein. The profile shows 340,000 or so distinct CDR3 sequences, about 20% of them singletons. Input material: blood. These receptors all come from a woman aged 45-65 years with Graves' hyperthyroidism.

The chain has TRBV5-1 and TRBJ2-2; 8 bases fit TRBD2. Germline CDR1 is SGHRS and CDR2 is YFSETQ. The CDR3 loop spans 15 amino acids. The J segment lost 0 bases and the V segment lost 6 bases, leaving 4 bases of the junction unmatched. CDR3 amino acids: CASKRLATNTGELFF. The CDR3 bases are TGCGCCAGCAAACGACTAGCGACGAACACCGGGGAGCTGTTTTTT.

The rearrangement uses TRBV4-2 and TRBJ1-5; a possible D gene is TRBD1 (5 bases). The CDR3 sequence is 17 residues long. Between the trimmed V and J ends, which lost 0 bases and 7 bases, there was a span of 19 bases. The germline V gene has CDR1 LGHNA and CDR2 YNFKEQ. CDR3 DNA: TGTGCCAGCAGCCAAGAGGCGATGGGTCAGGGCGGCCAGCCCCAGCATTTT. It specifies CASSQEAMGQGGQPQHF.

The sample holds one count of this clonotype. The chain couples TRBV5-6 to TRBJ2-4; no clear D gene. CDR1 and CDR2 from the germline V gene are SGHDT and YYEEEE. The CDR3 covers 13 residues. Trimming pared 2 bases from V and 6 bases from J, leaving 9 bases between. The CDR3 sequence: CASSLGDLNIQYF. CDR3 nucleotide sequence: TGTGCCAGCAGCTTAGGAGACTTAAACATTCAGTACTTC.

This clonotype was counted between two and nine times. This rearrangement joins TRBV24-1 to TRBJ2-1, with 16 bases matching TRBD2. V trimming: 5 bases; J trimming: 10 bases; junction bases outside the gene matches: 7. CDR3 size: 16 residues. Germline CDR1 is KGHDR and CDR2 is SFDVKD. The DNA of the CDR3 is TGTGCCACCAGTGTGGGGACTAGCGGGGGGGCGGAAGAGCAGTTCTTC. This encodes CATSVGTSGGAEEQFF.

The chain joins TRBV12-3 or TRBV12-4 to TRBJ2-1; D unresolved. V was clipped by 4 bases and J by 5 bases, with 12 bases between them. The CDR3 consists of 14 residues. The DNA for the CDR3 is TGTGCCAGCAGTTACGGTTTAAAGAACAATGAGCAGTTCTTC. It specifies CASSYGLKNNEQFF.

This clonotype was seen many times. V is TRBV20-1 and J is TRBJ2-3; possibly TRBD1 or TRBD2 for D (6 bases each). This CDR3 comprises 15 residues. Trimming stripped 6 bases from V and 5 bases from J, with 21 bases between. Germline V lookup: CDR1 DFQATT, CDR2 SNEGSKA (reference sequence). The CDR3 here is CSALGGRLSRDTQYF. CDR3 nucleotide sequence: TGCAGTGCCCTCGGGGGCCGCCTAAGTCGAGATACGCAGTATTTT.

This clonotype was picked up a small number of times. Written as DNA, the CDR3 is TGTGCCAGCAGTGAAGCAGGGAGGGTTCCCACAGATACGCAGTATTTT. This translates into CASSEAGRVPTDTQYF. The rearrangement uses TRBV6-1 and TRBJ2-3, with 7 bases fitting TRBD2. V gave up 0 bases and J gave up 2 bases; unmatched junction bases: 5. There are 16 residues in the CDR3. Germline CDR1 is MNHNS and CDR2 is SASEGT.

This clonotype was seen only a few times. This rearrangement joins TRBV18 to TRBJ2-3; 7 nucleotides line up with TRBD1. Germline-derived CDR1 and CDR2 are KGHSH and LQKENI. CDR3 length: 15 amino acids. V was pared by 6 bases and J by 6 bases, with 12 bases of the junction left unmatched. CDR3 nucleotide sequence: TGTGCCAGCTCCCCTTGGACAGGAGCCTCCGATACGCAGTATTTT. This translates into CASSPWTGASDTQYF.

This clonotype was counted at least ten times. The J gene is TRBJ1-1, the V gene TRBV18; weak D call: TRBD1 (6 bases). The CDR3 has 15 residues. CDR1 and CDR2 from the germline V gene are KGHSH and LQKENI. Trimming pared 3 bases from V and 2 bases from J, leaving 13 bases between. The CDR3 loop reads CASSPSGAANTEAFF. The CDR3 nucleotides are TGTGCCAGCTCACCTTCAGGGGCGGCCAACACTGAAGCTTTCTTT.

The table lists this clonotype with many counts. The V and J genes are TRBV5-1 and TRBJ2-3; 9 bases are shared with TRBD2. The V and J ends lost 2 bases and 3 bases, in that order; junction bases with no gene match: 10. In germline, CDR1 is SGHRS, CDR2 YFSETQ. This CDR3 has 17 amino acids. Here the CDR3 reads CASSFGAGGPSTDTQYF. The CDR3 DNA reads as TGCGCCAGCAGCTTTGGCGCGGGAGGGCCCTCAACAGATACGCAGTATTTT.

J is TRBJ1-2 and V is TRBV11-3; the D gene is possibly TRBD1 (5 bases). CDR1 is SGHNT, CDR2 YENEEA, per germline. There are 14 residues in the CDR3. V gave up 5 bases and J gave up 5 bases, with 15 bases separating them. CDR3 nucleotides: TGTGCCAGCAGCCCAGCCGGGACTCCTTATGGCTACACCTTC. It translates to CASSPAGTPYGYTF. Drawing the rest from reference TRBV11-3 and TRBJ1-2, the complete variable domain is EAGVVQSPRYKIIEKKQPVAFWCNPISGHNTLYWYLQNLGQGPELLIRYENEEAVDDSQLPKDRFSAERLKGVDSTLKIQPAELGDSAVYLCASSPAGTPYGYTFGSGTRLTVV.

This clonotype occurred a few times. CDR3 amino acids: CASSLGPGGEKLFF. The CDR3 nucleotides are TGCGCCAGCAGCTTGGGTCCCGGCGGGGAAAAACTGTTTTTT. The rearrangement links TRBV5-1 to TRBJ1-4; no firm D call. The CDR3 has 14 amino acids. Germline V gene data show CDR1 as SGHRS and CDR2 as YFSETQ. The V gene lost 0 bases and the J gene lost 8 bases, with 11 bases spanning the gap. The entire variable domain, with the rest obtained from reference TRBV5-1 and TRBJ1-4, is as follows: KAGVTQTPRYLIKTRGQQVTLSCSPISGHRSVSWYQQTPGQGLQFLFEYFSETQRNKGNFPGRFSGRQFSNSRSEMNVSTLELGDSALYLCASSLGPGGEKLFFGSGTQLSVL.

The V and J genes are TRBV5-5 and TRBJ2-7, with 7 bases that match TRBD1. This CDR3 region has 14 residues. CDR1 is SGHKS and CDR2 is YYEKEE in the germline V gene (reference sequence). J gave up 3 bases and V 5 bases, and 8 bases lay outside the gene matches. Written as DNA, the CDR3 is TGTGCCAGCAGATCCGGGACAGCAAACTACGAGCAGTACTTC. It yields the protein CASRSGTANYEQYF.

This clonotype was seen a handful of times. The rearrangement joins TRBV10-3 to TRBJ1-5; TRBD1 is a possible D gene (5 bases). This CDR3 has 14 amino acids. Germline CDR1 and CDR2: ENHRY and SYGVKD. Between the trimmed V and J ends, which lost 2 bases and 7 bases, there was a span of 12 bases. Here the CDR3 reads CAISEGRVGQPQHF. CDR3 nucleotides: TGTGCCATCAGTGAGGGCAGGGTGGGCCAGCCCCAGCATTTT.

Ten or more counts support this clonotype. The chain employs TRBV28 and TRBJ1-1, with 8 positions matching TRBD1. CDR1 is MDHEN and CDR2 is SYDVKM in the germline V gene. CDR3 length: 16 residues. Trimming cost V 3 bases and J 4 bases; bases outside gene matches: 10. CDR3 bases: TGTGCCAGCAGTTTCGATCCATTGACAGGGGCCACTGAAGCTTTCTTT. It yields the protein CASSFDPLTGATEAFF.

Only a few counts were recorded for this clonotype. The chain joins TRBV14 to TRBJ2-1; no clear D. Germline values: CDR1 SGHDN, CDR2 FVKESK. V was cut by 1 base and J by 10 bases, with 11 bases left in between. This CDR3 has 13 residues. The chain's CDR3 is CASSQGPAAEQFF. For the CDR3, the DNA is TGTGCCAGCAGCCAAGGGCCGGCCGCCGAGCAGTTCTTC.

This clonotype was picked up many times. This chain links TRBV6-6 with TRBJ2-2; the D gene is possibly TRBD2 (6 bases). The germline V gene encodes CDR1 MNHNY and CDR2 SVGAGI (reference sequence). V dropped 0 bases and J dropped 6 bases, with 8 bases sitting between them. This CDR3 has 14 residues. The chain's CDR3 is CASSYSGGAGELFF. Written as DNA, the CDR3 is TGTGCCAGCAGTTACTCCGGAGGGGCCGGGGAGCTGTTTTTT.

The V gene is TRBV9, the J gene TRBJ1-2, with 7 positions matching TRBD1. Germline V gene lookup returns CDR1 SGDLS and CDR2 YYNGEE. V was clipped by 0 bases and J by 0 bases; unmatched bases: 8. CDR3 length equals 17 residues. In DNA, the CDR3 is TGTGCCAGCAGCGTAGGGTTCGGACAGGCAGCTAACTATGGCTACACCTTC. Translated, it gives CASSVGFGQAANYGYTF.

This clonotype was counted at least ten times. The gene calls are TRBV6-1 and TRBJ1-2; TRBD1 agrees at 7 bases. V lost 5 bases, J lost 3 bases, and 6 bases stayed unmatched. This CDR3 region has 14 residues. Germline assignment: CDR1 MNHNS and CDR2 SASEGT. For the CDR3, the DNA is TGTGCCAGCAGTTATGGGGACAGCTACTATGGCTACACCTTC. Protein: CASSYGDSYYGYTF.

The V gene is TRBV20-1, the J gene TRBJ1-5; D uncertain. The CDR3 covers 16 residues. CDR1 is DFQATT and CDR2 is SNEGSKA in the germline V gene (reference sequence). Trimming took off 0 bases at V and 6 bases at J, with 18 bases between the two ends. The CDR3 region has the DNA TGCAGTGCTAGAGATCCCAGGACCGAGAGCTCTCAGCCCCAGCATTTT. It yields the protein CSARDPRTESSQPQHF.

A few counts support this clonotype. The V and J genes are TRBV5-5 and TRBJ1-2; 9 bases map to TRBD1. This CDR3 is built from 14 residues. The V and J ends lost 3 bases and 7 bases, in that order; junction bases with no gene match: 7. Germline V CDR1 and CDR2: SGHKS, YYEKEE (reference sequence). The CDR3 DNA follows: TGTGCCAGCAGCTCCGGATGGACAGGGGCTGGCTACACCTTC. Amino acids: CASSSGWTGAGYTF.

This clonotype appeared many times. This rearrangement joins TRBV7-8 to TRBJ2-7; TRBD2 agrees at 10 bases. The CDR3 runs to 15 residues. Losses at the gene ends were 5 bases for V and 2 bases for J; bases not matched to a gene: 6. Per germline, CDR1 SGHVS and CDR2 FQNEAQ. Written as DNA, the CDR3 is TGTGCCAGCAGCCAAGGGACTAGCGTGACCTACGAGCAGTACGTC. Amino acid sequence: CASSQGTSVTYEQYV.

The chain couples TRBV6-1 to TRBJ1-3; tentative D call: TRBD1 (5 bases). Germline CDR1 is MNHNS and CDR2 is SASEGT. V was cut by 5 bases and J by 0 bases, with 17 bases left in between. This CDR3 is 17 amino acids long. CDR3 bases: TGTGCCAGCAGTAACTCTCCGGGGGGACGCTCTGGAAACACCATATATTTT. Translated: CASSNSPGGRSGNTIYF.

The chain has TRBV4-2 and TRBJ1-2, with 7 nucleotides matching TRBD1. This CDR3 spans 16 amino acids. V shed 1 base and J 3 bases; nucleotides not matched to a gene: 8. Germline CDR1 is LGHNA and CDR2 is YNFKEQ. The CDR3 DNA sequence: TGTGCCAGCAGCCAAGTATCGGACAGGCCCGACTATGGCTACACCTTC. This sequence encodes CASSQVSDRPDYGYTF.

This chain connects TRBV27 to TRBJ2-7; TRBD2 matches 11 bases. The CDR3 loop spans 15 amino acids. From germline, CDR1 is MNHEY and CDR2 SMNVEV (reference sequence). The junction had 4 bases not matched to a gene; V was cut back by 6 bases and J by 0 bases. This chain's CDR3 is CASSAGTSGSYEQYV. The CDR3 nucleotides read TGTGCCAGCAGCGCTGGGACTAGCGGCTCCTACGAGCAGTACGTC.